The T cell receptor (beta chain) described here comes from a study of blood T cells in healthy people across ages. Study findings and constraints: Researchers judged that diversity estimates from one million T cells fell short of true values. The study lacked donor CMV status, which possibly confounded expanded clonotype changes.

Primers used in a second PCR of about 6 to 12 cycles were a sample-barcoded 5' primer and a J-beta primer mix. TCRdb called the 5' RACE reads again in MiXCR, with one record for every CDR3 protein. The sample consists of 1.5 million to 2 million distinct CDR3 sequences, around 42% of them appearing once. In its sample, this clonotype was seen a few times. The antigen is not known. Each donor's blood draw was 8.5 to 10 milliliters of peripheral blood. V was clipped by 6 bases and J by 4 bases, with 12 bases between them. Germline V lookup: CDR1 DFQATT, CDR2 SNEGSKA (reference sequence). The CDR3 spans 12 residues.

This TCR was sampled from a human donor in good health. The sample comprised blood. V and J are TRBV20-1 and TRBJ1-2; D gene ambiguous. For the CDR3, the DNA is TGCAGTGCCCCCCCTGGAAGCTATGGCTACACCTTC. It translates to CSAPPGSYGYTF.